The source of this TCR beta chain is a study of CD8 T cells in Susac syndrome. After extraction with the RNeasy kit, about 0.45 to 1 ug of the RNA was reverse transcribed using random hexamers. Each CDR3 protein gets one entry after TCRdb re-called the immunoSEQ multiplex PCR reads with MiXCR. The repertoire holds roughly 110,000 distinct CDR3 sequences, with 92% as singletons. TCR beta sequencing was performed on blood CD8+ and CD4+ T cells. The CD8+ and CD4+ T cells were isolated magnetically using a negative isolation approach, whereas the TEMRA cells were enriched by FACS. This receptor was identified in a human donor in good health. The sequenced sample was CD4+ T cells from PBMCs.

This chain's CDR3 is CASSLEGQGASNEQFF. In nucleotides, the CDR3 is TGCGCCAGCAGCTTGGAGGGACAGGGGGCTAGCAATGAGCAGTTCTTC. This rearrangement joins TRBV5-1 to TRBJ2-1, with 12 bases lining up with TRBD1. This CDR3 is 16 amino acids long. CDR1 is SGHRS and CDR2 is YFSETQ in the germline V gene. Unmatched junction bases numbered 4, after V lost 0 bases and J lost 6 bases.